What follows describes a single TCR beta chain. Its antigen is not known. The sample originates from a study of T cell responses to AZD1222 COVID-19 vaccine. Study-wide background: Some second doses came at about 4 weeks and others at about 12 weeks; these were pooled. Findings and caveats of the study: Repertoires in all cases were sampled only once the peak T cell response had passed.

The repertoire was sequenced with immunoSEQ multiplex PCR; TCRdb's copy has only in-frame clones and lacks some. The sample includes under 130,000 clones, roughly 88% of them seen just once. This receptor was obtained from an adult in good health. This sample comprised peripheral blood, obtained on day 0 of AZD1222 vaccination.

The CDR3 here is CASSGVMNTEAFF. The CDR3 DNA reads as TGTGCCAGCAGTGGGGTGATGAACACTGAAGCTTTCTTT. The chain uses TRBV9 and TRBJ1-1; D gene uncertain. This CDR3 region has 13 residues. V was pared by 5 bases and J by 0 bases, with 8 bases between. Germline CDR1 reads SGDLS; CDR2 reads YYNGEE.